Reported below is one T cell receptor (beta chain). Its antigen is currently unknown. PCR amplification relied on 60 Vbeta primers (plus 13 Jbeta primers). The assay was immunoSEQ multiplex PCR, and TCRdb's table has in-frame clones only and misses some. The table includes fewer than 200,000 clones, approximately 82% detected once. Germline-derived CDR1 and CDR2 are MDHEN and SYDVKM. The CDR3 extends over 15 amino acids. V gave up 6 bases and J gave up 9 bases; unmatched junction bases: 7. The sample comes from a study of cytomegalovirus exposure and HLA in healthy donors. Study overall: A preliminary data release comprised 91 million or so unique TCRs obtained from HLA-typed donors. Assignment to the Caucasian-associated ancestry cluster applied to approximately 79% of the approximately 360 genotyped donors.

Study-wide results and limits: Based on reports, TCR beta sequences accurately predicted HLA-A and HLA-B alleles for most subjects. Later on, a genetic analysis was performed. It linked a missense variant in DCLRE1C with V- and J-gene trimming of TCR beta.

The receptor was isolated from a young woman in good health and CMV-seronegative. The sample consisted of PBMCs. The chain links TRBV28 to TRBJ2-1; 14 bases line up with TRBD2. The CDR3 DNA follows: TGTGCCAGCAGATCCGGGACTAGCGGGGGAAGTGAGCAGTTCTTC. This sequence encodes CASRSGTSGGSEQFF.